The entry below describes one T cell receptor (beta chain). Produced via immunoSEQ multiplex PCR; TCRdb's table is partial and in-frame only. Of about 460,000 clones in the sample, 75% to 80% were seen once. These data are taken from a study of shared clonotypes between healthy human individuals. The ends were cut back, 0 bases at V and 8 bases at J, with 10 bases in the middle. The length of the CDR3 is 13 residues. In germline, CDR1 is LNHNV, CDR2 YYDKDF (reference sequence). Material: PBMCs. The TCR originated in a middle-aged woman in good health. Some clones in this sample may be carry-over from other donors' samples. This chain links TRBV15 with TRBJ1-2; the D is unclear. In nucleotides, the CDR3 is TGTGCCACCAGCAGAGAAATCTCCGGGGGCTACACCTTC. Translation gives CATSREISGGYTF.